Below are 27 T cell receptor beta chains sequenced from a single sample in a study of blood T cells in healthy people across ages. The second PCR ran about 6 to 12 cycles with a sample-barcoded 5' primer and J-beta primers. TCRdb processed the 5' RACE reads anew with MiXCR; each CDR3 protein has one entry. The top ten clones hold less than 20% of a sample with hundreds of thousands of distinct CDR3 sequences, approximately 30% of them seen once. The sequenced material came from blood. Source of these receptors: a woman older than 75 in good health.

In this sample, this clonotype turned up many times. V and J are TRBV29-1 and TRBJ2-5, with D tentatively TRBD1 or TRBD2 (5 bases each). CDR1 SQVTM and CDR2 ANQGSEA come from the germline V gene. The germline V and J ends were trimmed by 0 bases and 5 bases, with 25 bases remaining between them. CDR3 length equals 18 residues. The CDR3 protein is CSVEERTTWDLYGETQYF. CDR3 DNA sequence: TGCAGCGTTGAAGAACGGACAACGTGGGACCTTTATGGGGAGACCCAGTACTTC.

This clonotype was recorded at least ten times. The chain carries TRBV20-1 and TRBJ1-6, with D possibly matching TRBD1 (6 bases). V dropped 5 bases and J dropped 9 bases, with 17 bases sitting between them. The germline V gene has CDR1 DFQATT and CDR2 SNEGSKA (reference sequence). The CDR3 has 14 residues. The CDR3 loop is CSAVKGGVGSPLHF. The CDR3 DNA sequence: TGCAGTGCTGTTAAAGGGGGGGTGGGTTCACCCCTCCACTTT.

This clonotype was detected ten times or more. The gene calls are TRBV7-8 and TRBJ2-5; TRBD2 aligns across 7 bases. Looked up from germline, CDR1 is SGHVS and CDR2 is FQNEAQ. V was clipped by 6 bases and J by 1 base; unmatched bases: 8. The CDR3 runs 15 residues. In nucleotides, the CDR3 is TGTGCCAGCAGTCGAGCGACTAGCTCCCAAGAGACCCAGTACTTC. Amino acids: CASSRATSSQETQYF.

Concerning this clonotype itself: A much more abundant neighbour one base away suggests this may be a read error. The CDR3 coding sequence is TGCGGCGTTGCGGGACAGTATAACACTGAAGCTTTCTTT. Protein: CGVAGQYNTEAFF. The chain combines TRBV29-1 with TRBJ1-1, with 7 bases identical to TRBD1. Germline V gene sequence: CDR1 SQVTM, CDR2 ANQGSEA. CDR3 length equals 13 residues. Combining the CDR3 with reference TRBV29-1 and TRBJ1-1 gives the whole variable domain SAVISQKPSRDICQRGTSLTIQCQVDSQVTMMFWYRQQPGQSLTLIATANQGSEATYESGFVIDKFPISRPNLTFSTLTVSNMSPEDSSIYLCGVAGQYNTEAFFGQGTRLTVV.

The V and J genes are TRBV7-2 and TRBJ1-5; D is uncertain. The DNA end is a closer match to TRBJ2-3, so the J assignment may be wrong. Germline lookup yields CDR1 SGHTA and CDR2 FQGNSA. The CDR3 runs 13 residues. In DNA, the CDR3 is TGTGCCAGCAGCTTAGGTGGGGATCAGCCCCAGTATTTT. It yields the protein CASSLGGDQPQYF.

As concerns this clonotype: A much bigger clone sits one base away, suggesting this may be a read error. The chain joins TRBV7-2 to TRBJ2-4; 11 bases are shared with TRBD2. Near its end, the DNA agrees better with TRBJ2-5, so the J call may be wrong. Germline V lookup: CDR1 SGHTA, CDR2 FQGNSA. The CDR3 is 16 amino acids. The CDR3 loop reads CASSKVAGGAQETQYF. In DNA form, the CDR3 reads TGTGCCAGCAGTAAGGTAGCGGGGGGGGCTCAAGAGACCCAGTACTTC.

On this clonotype: At one boundary the junction diverges from the germline segment, which might be a read error. The chain uses TRBV10-3 and TRBJ1-1, with D possibly TRBD1 on 6 matching bases. There are 14 residues in the CDR3. Per the germline V gene, CDR1 is ENHRY and CDR2 is SYGVKD. CDR3 protein: CASSLMSGDTEAFF. The DNA of the CDR3 is TGTGCCAGCAGTTTAATGTCAGGGGACACTGAAGCTTTCTTT.

This chain links TRBV3-1 with TRBJ1-6; no definite D call. The V end was cut by 2 bases, the J end by 7 bases, with 12 bases between. There are 15 residues in the CDR3. Germline values: CDR1 LGHDT, CDR2 YNNKEL (reference sequence). The CDR3 reads CASSQNSDKNSPLHF. The CDR3, as DNA: TGTGCCAGCAGCCAAAACAGCGACAAGAATTCACCCCTCCACTTT.

In its sample, this clonotype was seen many times. This chain connects TRBV20-1 to TRBJ2-5; 9 bases line up with TRBD2. Trimming cost V 4 bases and J 2 bases; bases outside gene matches: 2. This CDR3 region has 13 residues. Germline CDR1 reads DFQATT; CDR2 reads SNEGSKA (reference sequence). The CDR3 is CSATAGGQETQYF. CDR3 coding DNA: TGCAGTGCTACAGCGGGGGGACAAGAGACCCAGTACTTC.

This clonotype occurred many times. This chain uses TRBV29-1 with TRBJ2-7; 7 bases fit TRBD1. Germline CDR1 and CDR2: SQVTM and ANQGSEA. The junction had 7 bases not matched to a gene; V was cut back by 6 bases and J by 8 bases. The CDR3 spans 11 residues. CDR3: CSVDEQGKQYF. CDR3 DNA sequence: TGCAGCGTCGATGAACAGGGGAAGCAGTACTTC.

This clonotype was seen repeatedly, ten times or more. It may be a read error: a sequence one base away is much more abundant. The rearrangement links TRBV7-8 to TRBJ2-7, with D possibly matching TRBD2 (7 bases). The CDR3 is 12 residues long. Trimming removed 8 bases from V and 7 bases from J, with 15 bases in between. CDR1 is SGHVS, CDR2 FQNEAQ, per germline. The CDR3 nucleotides read TGTGCCAGCGAGAGCGGGGACAATGAGCAGTACTTC. Residues: CASESGDNEQYF. The full variable domain, its missing parts supplied by reference TRBV7-8 and TRBJ2-7, is GAGVSQSPRYKVAKRGQDVALRCDPISGHVSLFWYQQALGQGPEFLTYFQNEAQLDKSGLPSDRFFAERPEGSVSTLKIQRTQQEDSAVYLCASESGDNEQYFGPGTRLTVT.

The table lists this clonotype with a few counts. The chain combines TRBV5-6 with TRBJ2-2; possibly TRBD2 for D (5 bases). V lost 0 bases, J lost 7 bases, and 10 bases lay in between. This CDR3 region has 14 residues. CDR1 is SGHDT and CDR2 is YYEEEE in the germline V gene. CDR3 region: CASSLDLAGGELFF. CDR3 in DNA: TGTGCCAGCAGCTTGGATCTGGCGGGCGGGGAGCTGTTTTTT.

The V and J genes are TRBV15 and TRBJ2-2; 7 bases map to TRBD1. Trimming at V came to 2 bases and at J to 1 base, leaving 7 bases not matched to a gene. CDR3 length equals 17 residues. Germline assignment: CDR1 LNHNV and CDR2 YYDKDF (reference sequence). The CDR3 loop is CATSRLPGQENTGELFF. Written as DNA, the CDR3 is TGTGCCACCAGCAGACTTCCCGGACAGGAGAACACCGGGGAGCTGTTTTTT.

This chain uses TRBV5-5 with TRBJ2-1; 8 bases are shared with TRBD1. Trimming took 4 bases from V and 9 from J; bases not matched to a gene: 3. The germline gives CDR1 SGHKS, CDR2 YYEKEE (reference sequence). This CDR3 is built from 12 residues. The CDR3 spells CASSQGAGEQFF. The CDR3 bases are TGTGCCAGCAGCCAGGGGGCCGGTGAGCAGTTCTTC. Variable domain in full (rest from reference TRBV5-5 and TRBJ2-1): DAGVTQSPTHLIKTRGQQVTLRCSPISGHKSVSWYQQVLGQGPQFIFQYYEKEERGRGNFPDRFSARQFPNYSSELNVNALLLGDSALYLCASSQGAGEQFFGPGTRLTVL.

This chain connects TRBV12-3 or TRBV12-4 to TRBJ1-4; D possibly corresponds to TRBD1 (5 bases). This CDR3 comprises 15 residues. V lost 3 bases and J 8 bases, leaving 16 bases between the germline ends. This CDR3 reads CASSFGAGKGEKLFF. CDR3 DNA sequence: TGTGCCAGCAGTTTCGGCGCAGGGAAAGGGGAAAAACTGTTTTTT.

This clonotype was seen many times. The V and J genes are TRBV4-3 and TRBJ1-2; D unresolved. The CDR3 has 15 amino acids. V lost 0 bases to trimming and J lost 1 base, with 9 bases between them. Looked up from germline, CDR1 is LGHNA and CDR2 is YSLEER. The DNA for the CDR3 is TGCGCCAGCAGCCAAGAAGGCAGTTTTAACTATGGCTACACCTTC. Translation gives CASSQEGSFNYGYTF.

A remark on this clonotype: It may be a read error: a sequence one base away is much more abundant. The chain employs TRBV20-1 and TRBJ1-4; perhaps TRBD1 as D (6 bases). The CDR3 contains 14 residues. Trimming left V 0 bases short and J 10 bases short, with 15 bases between. Germline CDR1 is DFQATT and CDR2 is SNEGSKA (reference sequence). The CDR3 DNA is TGCAGTGCTAGAGAAAGGGGGGCAGTCGGAAAACTGTTTTTT. Encoded protein: CSARERGAVGKLFF.

The chain is built from TRBV20-1 and TRBJ1-2, with unresolved D. The ends were cut back, 3 bases at V and 5 bases at J, with 7 bases in the middle. The CDR3 loop spans 11 amino acids. Germline loops: CDR1 DFQATT, CDR2 SNEGSKA (reference sequence). This chain's CDR3 is CSASPLYGYTF. The CDR3 nucleotides are TGCAGTGCTAGCCCCTTATATGGCTACACCTTC.

V usage is TRBV4-1 and J usage is TRBJ1-2; D gene ambiguous. Per the germline V gene, CDR1 is MGHRA and CDR2 is YSYEKL. The V end was cut by 0 bases, the J end by 6 bases, with 11 bases between. The CDR3 consists of 14 residues. The CDR3 nucleotides are TGCGCCAGCAGCCAAGAACACTTGCGGGATGGCTACACCTTC. Translated: CASSQEHLRDGYTF.

This clonotype was observed many times. The chain couples TRBV29-1 to TRBJ1-2; 9 bases are a match to TRBD1. The germline V gene encodes CDR1 SQVTM and CDR2 ANQGSEA. This CDR3 region has 12 residues. V gave up 4 bases and J gave up 3 bases; unmatched junction bases: 0. The CDR3 DNA reads TGCAGCGTTGGGGACAGGGACTATGGCTACACCTTC. Translation: CSVGDRDYGYTF.

This clonotype came up many times. The gene calls are TRBV6-1 and TRBJ2-5; D is uncertain. The CDR3 length is 14 residues. Trimming removed 1 base from V and 1 base from J, with 7 bases in between. Germline CDR1 reads MNHNS; CDR2 reads SASEGT. The CDR3, as DNA: TGTGCCAGCAGTGAAGTGTGGTTCCAAGAGACCCAGTACTTC. Translated, it gives CASSEVWFQETQYF.

This clonotype was found many times. This sequence joins TRBV20-1 and TRBJ2-5; D may be TRBD1 (6 bases). The germline V and J ends were trimmed by 6 bases and 4 bases, with 24 bases remaining between them. The CDR3 sequence is 16 residues long. CDR1 is DFQATT and CDR2 is SNEGSKA in the germline V gene (reference sequence). CDR3 loop: CSAEPPGASVRETQYF. CDR3 DNA: TGCAGTGCAGAGCCTCCAGGGGCCTCGGTCAGAGAGACCCAGTACTTC.

This clonotype came up many times. This chain uses TRBV15 with TRBJ1-6; the D gene is possibly TRBD1 (6 bases). Trimming left V 1 base short and J 6 bases short, with 16 bases between. Germline CDR1 is LNHNV and CDR2 is YYDKDF (reference sequence). This CDR3 has 17 residues. The CDR3 region has the DNA TGTGCCACCAGCAGAGTATCAGGGGCAGGGAGTAATTCACCCCTCCACTTT. Protein sequence: CATSRVSGAGSNSPLHF.

Concerning this clonotype: A much larger clone is a single base away; this may be a read error. V is TRBV3-1 and J is TRBJ1-2, with 7 bases identical to TRBD1. The CDR3 covers 15 residues. In germline, CDR1 is LGHDT, CDR2 YNNKEL (reference sequence). CDR3 DNA: TGTGCCGGCAGCCAGGCGACAGGGAGCAATCGGGGCTACACCTTC. As protein: CAGSQATGSNRGYTF.

This clonotype was counted many times. Being one base from a much bigger clone, this may be a read error. This chain uses TRBV7-2 with TRBJ2-1; D gene ambiguous. The closer fit of TRBJ2-7 to the DNA end suggests the J call may be wrong. Germline CDR1 reads SGHTA; CDR2 reads FQGNSA. The CDR3 extends over 15 amino acids. CDR3 DNA: TGTGCCAGCAGCTTAGCGGGTAGCTCCTACAATGAGCAGTACTTC. Its protein product is CASSLAGSSYNEQYF.

This sequence joins TRBV6-2 or TRBV6-3 and TRBJ2-3, with TRBD2 matching over 12 bases. Trimming removed 5 bases from V and 11 bases from J; junction bases left unmatched: 14. This CDR3 contains 16 residues. Per germline, CDR1 MNHEY and CDR2 SVGEGT. The CDR3 DNA reads as TGTGCCAGCAGTCCTACGACTAGCGGGGGCCCTAAGGGGCAGTATTTT. The encoded protein is CASSPTTSGGPKGQYF.

The V call is TRBV29-1, the J call TRBJ2-7; maybe TRBD1 (6 bases). Deletions cut 7 bases from V and 5 bases from J, with 18 bases between. The CDR3 totals 13 residues. Germline loops: CDR1 SQVTM, CDR2 ANQGSEA. DNA for the CDR3: TGCAGCGAGGAGAACAGGGTCAGTGACGAGCAGTACTTC. Translated, it gives CSEENRVSDEQYF.